This TCR beta chain was sequenced in a study of T cells in localized non-small cell lung cancer. Profiling relied on immunoSEQ multiplex PCR, and the TCRdb table lists in-frame clones only, not all of them. The table lists 60,000 to 85,000 clones, 80% to 90% of them singletons. The V gene lost 3 bases and the J gene lost 0 bases, with 15 bases spanning the gap. CDR3 size: 17 residues. Germline-derived CDR1 and CDR2 are SGHTA and FQGNSA. The chain couples TRBV7-2 to TRBJ1-3, with TRBD1 as a possible D gene (5 bases). This receptor was identified in an older male donor with stage III squamous cell lung carcinoma. This material consisted of peripheral blood, taken before any cancer treatment. CDR3 nucleotide sequence: TGTGCCAGCAGCTTGATGGGGCGAACAGCCTCTGGAAACACCATATATTTT. Amino acids: CASSLMGRTASGNTIYF. The full variable domain, with the rest looked up from reference TRBV7-2 and TRBJ1-3, is GAGVSQSPSNKVTEKGKDVELRCDPISGHTALYWYRQSLGQGLEFLIYFQGNSAPDKSGLPSDRFSAERTGGSVSTLTIQRTQQEDSAVYLCASSLMGRTASGNTIYFGEGSWLTVV.